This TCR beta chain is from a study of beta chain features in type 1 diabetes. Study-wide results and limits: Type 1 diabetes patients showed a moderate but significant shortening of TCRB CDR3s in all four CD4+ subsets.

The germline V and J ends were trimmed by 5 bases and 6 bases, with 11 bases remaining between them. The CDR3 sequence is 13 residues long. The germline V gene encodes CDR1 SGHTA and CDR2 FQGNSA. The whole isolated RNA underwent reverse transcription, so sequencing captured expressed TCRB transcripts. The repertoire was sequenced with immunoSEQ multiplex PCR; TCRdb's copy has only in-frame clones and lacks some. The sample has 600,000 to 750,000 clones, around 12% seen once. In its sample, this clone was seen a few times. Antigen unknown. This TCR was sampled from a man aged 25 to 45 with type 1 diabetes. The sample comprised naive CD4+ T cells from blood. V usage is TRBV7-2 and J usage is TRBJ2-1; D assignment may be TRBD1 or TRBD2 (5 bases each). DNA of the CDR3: TGTGCCAGCAGCACGGGACCGATCAATGAGCAGTTCTTC. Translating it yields CASSTGPINEQFF.